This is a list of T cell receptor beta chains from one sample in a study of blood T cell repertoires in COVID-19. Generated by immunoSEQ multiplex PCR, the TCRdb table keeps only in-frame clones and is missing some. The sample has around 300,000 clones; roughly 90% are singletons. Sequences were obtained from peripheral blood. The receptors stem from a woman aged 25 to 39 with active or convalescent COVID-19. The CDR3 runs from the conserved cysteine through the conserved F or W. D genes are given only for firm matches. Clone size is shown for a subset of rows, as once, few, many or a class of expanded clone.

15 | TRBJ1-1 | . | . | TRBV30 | CAWRALPGSLNEAFF | TGTGCCTGGAGAGCCCTCCCAGGCAGCCTCAATGAAGCTTTCTTT
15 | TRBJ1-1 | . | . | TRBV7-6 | CASSSDKGSFSKAFF | TGTGCCAGCAGCTCCGACAAGGGGTCGTTTAGCAAAGCTTTCTTT
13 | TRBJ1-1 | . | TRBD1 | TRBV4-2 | CASSQALDRVAFF | TGTGCCAGCAGCCAAGCCTTGGACAGGGTGGCTTTCTTT
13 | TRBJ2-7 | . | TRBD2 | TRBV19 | CASSSGSSYEQYF | TGTGCCAGTAGTAGCGGGAGCTCCTACGAGCAGTACTTC
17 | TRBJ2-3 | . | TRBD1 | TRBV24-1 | CATSDSHRGLQADTQYF | TGTGCCACCAGTGATTCCCACAGGGGGCTCCAAGCAGATACGCAGTATTTT
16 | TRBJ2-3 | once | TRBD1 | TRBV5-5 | CASSLVGQGSTDTQYF | TGTGCCAGCAGCTTGGTGGGACAGGGGAGCACAGATACGCAGTATTTT
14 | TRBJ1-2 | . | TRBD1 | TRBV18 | CASSPIGQGDGYTF | TGTGCCAGCTCACCCATAGGACAGGGGGATGGCTACACCTTC
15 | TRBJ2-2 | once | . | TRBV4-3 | CASSQDHDRGGELFF | TGCGCCAGCAGCCAAGATCACGACCGGGGTGGGGAGCTGTTTTTT
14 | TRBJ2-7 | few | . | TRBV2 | CASSAGAPSYEQYF | TGTGCCAGCAGTGCGGGAGCGCCCTCCTACGAGCAGTACTTC
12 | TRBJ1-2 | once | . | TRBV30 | CAWSVLQRGYTF | TGTGCCTGGAGTGTACTTCAGCGGGGCTACACCTTC
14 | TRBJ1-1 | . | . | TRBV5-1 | CASSLYQMNTEAFF | TGCGCCAGCAGCTTATACCAGATGAACACTGAAGCTTTCTTT
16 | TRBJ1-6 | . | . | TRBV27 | CATSAGGVAYNSPLHF | TGTGCCACCTCGGCCGGGGGTGTCGCCTATAATTCACCCCTCCACTTT
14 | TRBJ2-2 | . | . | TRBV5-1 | CASSLYGEAGELFF | TGCGCCAGCAGCTTGTACGGGGAGGCCGGGGAGCTGTTTTTT
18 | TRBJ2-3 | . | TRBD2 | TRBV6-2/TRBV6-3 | CASSYREFSGGPGDTQYF | TGTGCCAGCAGTTACAGGGAATTTAGCGGGGGGCCAGGGGATACGCAGTATTTT
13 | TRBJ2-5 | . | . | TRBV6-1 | CASSEAQLSTQYF | TGTGCCAGCAGTGAAGCCCAACTGAGCACCCAGTACTTC
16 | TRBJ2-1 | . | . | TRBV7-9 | CASSLGPRTQDNEQFF | TGTGCCAGCAGCTTAGGCCCCCGAACTCAGGACAATGAGCAGTTCTTC
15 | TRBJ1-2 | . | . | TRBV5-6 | CASSLYGGQNYGYTF | TGTGCCAGCAGCTTGTATGGTGGACAGAACTATGGCTACACCTTC
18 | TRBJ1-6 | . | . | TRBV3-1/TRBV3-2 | CASSQSRGESVRNSPLHF | TGTGCCAGCAGCCAAAGTAGAGGCGAATCGGTACGGAATTCACCCCTCCACTTT
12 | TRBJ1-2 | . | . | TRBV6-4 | CASSDSLYGYTF | TGTGCCAGCAGTGACTCTCTGTATGGCTACACCTTC
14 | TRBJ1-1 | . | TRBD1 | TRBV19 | CASSINGQGPEAFF | TGTGCCAGTAGTATAAACGGACAGGGCCCTGAAGCTTTCTTT
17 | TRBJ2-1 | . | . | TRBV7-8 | CASSLAGSVNSYNEQFF | TGTGCCAGCAGCTTAGCGGGTAGCGTGAACTCCTACAATGAGCAGTTCTTC
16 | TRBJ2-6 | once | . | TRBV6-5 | CASSYRGRPGANVLTF | TGTGCCAGCAGTTACAGGGGTAGACCTGGGGCCAACGTCCTGACTTTC
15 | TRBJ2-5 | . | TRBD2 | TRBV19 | CASSIARGGQETQYF | TGTGCCAGTAGTATAGCTCGGGGAGGGCAAGAGACCCAGTACTTC
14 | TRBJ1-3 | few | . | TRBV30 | CAWRQGRTGNTIYF | TGTGCCTGGCGCCAGGGCCGAACTGGAAACACCATATATTTT
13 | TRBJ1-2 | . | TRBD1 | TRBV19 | CASSQTGDYGYSF | TGTGCCAGTAGCCAGACAGGGGACTATGGCTACTCCTTC